These T cell receptor beta chains were read from a single sample in a study of control samples from healthy donors and cancer patients. Assay: immunoSEQ multiplex PCR; the TCRdb copy retains only in-frame clones and omits some. The repertoire holds roughly 79,000 clones, with 75% to 90% as singletons. The source material was blood. These receptors all come from a man in his fifties in good health. CDR3s include the opening cysteine and the closing phenylalanine or tryptophan. The D gene is left open where the match is weak. Some rows have no size entry. The others give once, few or many, or a class for an expanded clone.

clone_size,d_call,j_call,v_call,cdr3_aa,cdr3_nt
NA,NA,TRBJ2-3,TRBV5-1,CASSLSSDTQYF,TGCGCCAGCAGCTTGTCTTCAGATACGCAGTATTTT
NA,NA,TRBJ1-1,TRBV7-9,CASSRGSLNTEAFF,TGTGCCAGCAGCCGGGGAAGCCTGAACACTGAAGCTTTCTTT
NA,NA,TRBJ1-6,TRBV11-2,CASSRQFNSPLHF,TGTGCCAGCAGCCGACAGTTTAATTCACCCCTCCACTTT
NA,NA,TRBJ2-4,TRBV3-1/TRBV3-2,CASRNLGENIQYF,TGTGCCAGCAGAAACCTCGGGGAAAACATTCAGTACTTC
NA,NA,TRBJ2-1,TRBV4-1,CASSQEWARLAAKFF,TGCGCCAGCAGCCAAGAATGGGCCCGCCTGGCGGCAAAGTTCTTC
NA,NA,TRBJ1-2,TRBV19,CASSELQGLYGYTF,TGTGCCAGTAGTGAATTACAGGGCCTCTATGGCTACACCTTC
NA,NA,TRBJ1-2,TRBV11-3,CASSPQMVPYGYTF,TGTGCCAGCAGCCCTCAGATGGTCCCCTATGGCTACACCTTC
NA,TRBD1,TRBJ1-1,TRBV5-1,CASRGTGVMNTEAFF,TGCGCCAGCAGGGGGACAGGGGTCATGAACACTGAAGCTTTCTTT
NA,NA,TRBJ1-1,TRBV6-5,CASSYSPGGYTEAFF,TGTGCCAGCAGTTACTCACCGGGCGGGTACACTGAAGCTTTCTTT
NA,NA,TRBJ1-1,TRBV7-9,CASSLVVMGAEAFF,TGTGCCAGCAGCTTAGTAGTTATGGGGGCTGAAGCTTTCTTT
few,NA,TRBJ2-6,TRBV6-1,CASSELSGANVLTF,TGTGCCAGCAGTGAACTCTCTGGGGCCAACGTCCTGACTTTC
NA,NA,TRBJ1-2,TRBV9,CASSGRGANYGYTF,TGTGCCAGCAGCGGGCGGGGGGCTAACTATGGCTACACCTTC
NA,NA,TRBJ1-1,TRBV27,CASSLNSMNTEAFF,TGTGCCAGCAGTTTAAACAGCATGAACACTGAAGCTTTCTTT
NA,NA,TRBJ1-1,TRBV2,CASRPDIQTAEAFF,TGTGCCAGCAGGCCGGACATTCAGACGGCTGAAGCTTTCTTT
NA,NA,TRBJ2-7,TRBV7-6,CASSLGLAEGDEQYF,TGTGCCAGCAGCTTAGGGCTAGCGGAGGGGGACGAGCAGTACTTC
NA,NA,TRBJ1-4,TRBV19,CASSPDRTNEKLFF,TGTGCCAGTAGTCCGGACAGAACTAATGAAAAACTGTTTTTT
NA,TRBD2,TRBJ2-1,TRBV6-2/TRBV6-3,CASSYSSGRDYNEQFF,TGTGCCAGCAGTTACTCGAGCGGGAGAGACTACAATGAGCAGTTCTTC
NA,TRBD1,TRBJ1-1,TRBV5-4,CASSSRTGTNTEAFF,TGTGCCAGCAGCTCAAGGACAGGGACGAACACTGAAGCTTTCTTT
NA,NA,TRBJ2-1,TRBV6-5,CASSPPVNNEQFF,TGTGCCAGCAGCCCGCCAGTGAACAATGAGCAGTTCTTC
NA,NA,TRBJ2-1,TRBV30,CAWSKAGLGSNEQFF,TGTGCCTGGAGTAAAGCAGGGCTAGGTTCAAATGAGCAGTTCTTC
NA,NA,TRBJ1-5,TRBV4-2,CASSPRGGNQPQHF,TGTGCCAGCAGCCCCAGGGGTGGCAATCAGCCCCAGCATTTT
once,TRBD1,TRBJ2-7,TRBV7-9,CASSSWGGQALDEQYF,TGTGCCAGCAGCTCCTGGGGCGGACAGGCCCTGGACGAGCAGTACTTC
NA,NA,TRBJ2-5,TRBV24-1,CATSDLGGAKETQYF,TGTGCCACCAGTGATTTGGGGGGGGCCAAAGAGACCCAGTACTTC
once,NA,TRBJ2-7,TRBV30,CAWSGPGPPYEQYF,TGTGCCTGGAGTGGCCCGGGACCACCTTACGAGCAGTACTTC
medium-sized,NA,TRBJ1-4,TRBV7-7,CASSRTDATNEKLFF,TGTGCCAGCAGCCGGACAGACGCAACTAATGAAAAACTGTTTTTT
NA,TRBD2,TRBJ2-5,TRBV24-1,CATQGLAGSVTQYF,TGTGCCACCCAAGGACTAGCGGGTTCTGTGACCCAGTACTTC
once,TRBD1,TRBJ1-6,TRBV7-9,CASSWELNRGSPLHF,TGTGCCAGCAGCTGGGAACTAAACAGGGGTTCACCCCTCCACTTT
NA,NA,TRBJ1-6,TRBV6-6,CASKILGEGNSPLHF,TGTGCCAGCAAAATTTTGGGTGAGGGTAATTCACCCCTCCACTTT
NA,NA,TRBJ2-5,TRBV12-3/TRBV12-4,CASGPLSPEAQYF,TGTGCCAGCGGTCCTCTGAGCCCAGAGGCCCAGTACTTC